One and the same sample provided the 24 T cell receptor beta chains below, sequenced in a study of memory CD4+ T cells and cytomegalovirus serostatus. The sort gate was single viable CD3+CD4+CD8-CD45RO+ cells for memory CD4+ T cells. Measured with immunoSEQ multiplex PCR; TCRdb has only the in-frame clones, and not every one. This sample carries tens of thousands of clones, 75% to 85% of them seen once, and the ten largest clones take 0.9% to 1.2%. Sequences were obtained from memory CD4+ T cells from blood. The receptors come from an adult in good health and CMV-seronegative.

CDR3 DNA sequence: TGCGCCAGCAGCTCCGGGACAGGGGGGTCCGAGCAGTACTTC. This translates into CASSSGTGGSEQYF. The chain is built from TRBV5-1 and TRBJ2-7; the match to TRBD1 covers 11 bases. Germline assignment: CDR1 SGHRS and CDR2 YFSETQ. The junction had 5 bases not matched to a gene; V was cut back by 3 bases and J by 6 bases. The CDR3 consists of 14 residues.

This clone showed up just a few times. The chain links TRBV29-1 to TRBJ1-2; tentatively, D is TRBD1 (6 bases). Germline lookup yields CDR1 SQVTM and CDR2 ANQGSEA. The ends were cut back, 0 bases at V and 8 bases at J, with 16 bases in the middle. The length of the CDR3 is 14 residues. CDR3 DNA: TGCAGCGTTGAAGACCCAGCAAACAGGGCCGGCTACACCTTC. Its translation is CSVEDPANRAGYTF.

This chain links TRBV6-6 with TRBJ1-2; D gene ambiguous. V shed 8 bases and J shed 4 bases, with 20 bases lying between them. CDR1 MNHNY and CDR2 SVGAGI come from the germline V gene (reference sequence). The length of the CDR3 is 15 residues. The CDR3 nucleotides read TGTGCCAGCCAACGGTGGGGTATAATCCTCTATGGCTACACCTTC. Translation gives CASQRWGIILYGYTF.

The CDR3 DNA reads TGTGCCAGCTCACAATCAATCAGGGACACCGGGGAGCTGTTTTTT. It specifies CASSQSIRDTGELFF. This chain connects TRBV18 to TRBJ2-2, with D perhaps TRBD1 (5 bases). V was pared by 4 bases and J by 3 bases, with 12 bases between. The CDR3 runs to 15 residues. The germline V gene encodes CDR1 KGHSH and CDR2 LQKENI.

To note about this clone: An end of the junction does not agree with germline; a read error may underlie this. At the DNA level, this CDR3 is encoded by other sequences in the same sample as well. The chain combines TRBV7-2 with TRBJ2-3; no clear D gene. This CDR3 contains 12 residues. CDR1 and CDR2 (germline): SGHTA, FQGNSA. This chain's CDR3 is CASSPSTDTQYF. The DNA for the CDR3 is TGTGCCAGCAGCCCCAGCACGGATACGCAGTATTTT. The complete variable domain, with remaining parts taken from reference TRBV7-2 and TRBJ2-3, reads GAGVSQSPSNKVTEKGKDVELRCDPISGHTALYWYRQSLGQGLEFLIYFQGNSAPDKSGLPSDRFSAERTGGSVSTLTIQRTQQEDSAVYLCASSPSTDTQYFGPGTRLTVL.

V usage is TRBV11-2 and J usage is TRBJ1-1, with a possible D match to TRBD1 (6 bases). CDR1 is SGHAT and CDR2 is FQNNGV in the germline V gene. Trimming removed 4 bases from V and 4 bases from J, with 10 bases in between. CDR3 length: 13 amino acids. CDR3 nucleotide sequence: TGTGCCAGCAGCTCCGACAGGATCACTGAAGCTTTCTTT. Translating it yields CASSSDRITEAFF.

The V gene is TRBV9, the J gene TRBJ2-1; D might be TRBD1 or TRBD2, each matching 5 bases. The ends were cut back, 4 bases at V and 4 bases at J, with 9 bases in the middle. The CDR3 contains 13 residues. In germline, CDR1 is SGDLS, CDR2 YYNGEE. CDR3 protein: CASSRDRYNEQFF. Written as DNA, the CDR3 is TGTGCCAGCAGCCGGGACCGGTACAATGAGCAGTTCTTC. Complete variable domain (other parts from reference TRBV9 and TRBJ2-1): DSGVTQTPKHLITATGQRVTLRCSPRSGDLSVYWYQQSLDQGLQFLIQYYNGEERAKGNILERFSAQQFPDLHSELNLSSLELGDSALYFCASSRDRYNEQFFGPGTRLTVL.

Regarding this clone: In the same sample, other DNA sequences code for this CDR3. The genes are TRBV18 and TRBJ2-7; 7 positions agree with TRBD1. CDR1 KGHSH and CDR2 LQKENI come from the germline V gene. After removal of 6 bases from V and 0 bases from J, the junction contained 5 bases not matched to a gene. The CDR3 runs 14 residues. In nucleotides, the CDR3 is TGTGCCAGCTCCCCCGGGACAGTCTCCTACGAGCAGTACTTC. It yields the protein CASSPGTVSYEQYF.

As DNA, the CDR3 is TGTGCCAGCAGCGGGGGACTAGCGGAGACCCAGTACTTC. Its protein product is CASSGGLAETQYF. The V and J genes are TRBV9 and TRBJ2-5; 10 bases fit TRBD2. V was clipped by 3 bases and J by 5 bases; unmatched bases: 1. Germline V gene sequence: CDR1 SGDLS, CDR2 YYNGEE. The CDR3 is made up of 13 amino acids.

The chain joins TRBV10-3 to TRBJ2-7; 13 nucleotides line up with TRBD2. The V gene's germline CDR1 is ENHRY and CDR2 SYGVKD. The CDR3 loop spans 15 amino acids. V lost 4 bases to trimming and J lost 7 bases; unmatched junction nucleotides: 7. The CDR3 sequence: CAISAGLAGAGEQYF. The CDR3 DNA sequence: TGTGCCATCAGTGCCGGACTAGCGGGAGCGGGGGAGCAGTACTTC.

J is TRBJ1-1 and V is TRBV7-9; D gene uncertain. Deletions cut 2 bases from V and 5 bases from J, with 12 bases between. Germline V gene data show CDR1 as SEHNR and CDR2 as FQNEAQ (reference sequence). This CDR3 has 14 amino acids. DNA of the CDR3: TGTGCCAGCAGCTTATCGAGTGGTTCTACTGAAGCTTTCTTT. Translated: CASSLSSGSTEAFF.

The chain carries TRBV27 and TRBJ1-2; 9 positions agree with TRBD1. The V segment lost 6 bases and the J segment 7 bases; nucleotides outside the gene matches: 6. The length of the CDR3 is 13 residues. Germline V gene lookup returns CDR1 MNHEY and CDR2 SMNVEV (reference sequence). This CDR3 reads CASREQGAVGYTF. As DNA, the CDR3 is TGTGCCAGCAGGGAACAGGGGGCAGTTGGCTACACCTTC.

The chain has TRBV6-6 and TRBJ2-1; 11 bases align to TRBD2. The CDR3 runs 15 residues. V shed 11 bases, J shed 6 bases, and the junction held 12 bases outside the gene matches. Germline lookup yields CDR1 MNHNY and CDR2 SVGAGI (reference sequence). CDR3: CAGRDGSGRANEQFF. The DNA of the CDR3 is TGTGCCGGCCGAGACGGTAGCGGGAGGGCCAATGAGCAGTTCTTC.

The gene calls are TRBV10-1 and TRBJ2-2; 9 bases match TRBD2. V lost 1 base, J lost 7 bases, and 7 bases stayed unmatched. CDR1 and CDR2 (germline): WNHNN, SYGVQD (reference sequence). This CDR3 contains 16 residues. The CDR3 region is CASSELLAGGFGELFF. The CDR3 nucleotides are TGCGCCAGCAGTGAGTTACTAGCGGGTGGATTCGGGGAGCTGTTTTTT.

The V and J genes are TRBV5-1 and TRBJ2-7; D remains unclear. The CDR3 length is 13 residues. From germline, CDR1 is SGHRS and CDR2 YFSETQ. Trimming shortened V by 0 bases and J by 7 bases, and 11 bases separated the two germline ends. CDR3 bases: TGCGCCAGCAGCTTGGTGGCTCCCCAGGAGCAGTACTTC. Residues: CASSLVAPQEQYF.

The chain combines TRBV20-1 with TRBJ1-4; TRBD1 matches at 7 bases. The CDR3 is 11 residues long. Per the germline V gene, CDR1 is DFQATT and CDR2 is SNEGSKA (reference sequence). V trimming: 5 bases; J trimming: 8 bases; junction bases outside the gene matches: 2. The CDR3 region is CSARRGEKLFF. DNA for the CDR3: TGCAGTGCTCGCAGGGGGGAAAAACTGTTTTTT.

The chain combines TRBV2 with TRBJ1-1; D ambiguous. CDR1 and CDR2 (germline): SNHLY, FYNNEI. The V gene lost 4 bases and the J gene lost 4 bases, with 13 bases spanning the gap. The CDR3 extends over 14 amino acids. The CDR3: CASSVGAGITEAFF. The CDR3 DNA follows: TGTGCCAGCAGTGTAGGAGCCGGTATCACTGAAGCTTTCTTT. The variable domain in full, completed from reference TRBV2 and TRBJ1-1, reads EPEVTQTPSHQVTQMGQEVILRCVPISNHLYFYWYRQILGQKVEFLVSFYNNEISEKSEIFDDQFSVERPDGSNFTLKIRSTKLEDSAMYFCASSVGAGITEAFFGQGTRLTVV.

V gene TRBV27 combines with J gene TRBJ2-3; D unclear. The CDR3 extends over 15 amino acids. CDR1 is MNHEY and CDR2 is SMNVEV in the germline V gene (reference sequence). The ends were cut back, 5 bases at V and 3 bases at J, with 15 bases in the middle. CDR3: CASSPWNSPTDTQYF. The CDR3 nucleotides read TGTGCCAGCAGTCCGTGGAATAGCCCGACAGATACGCAGTATTTT.

This clone was counted a few times. This rearrangement joins TRBV18 to TRBJ1-2; TRBD1 agrees at 9 bases. Germline values: CDR1 KGHSH, CDR2 LQKENI. Trimming cost V 6 bases and J 3 bases; bases outside gene matches: 8. This CDR3 is 15 amino acids long. The CDR3 bases are TGTGCCAGCTCTCGGGGGACAGGGATTGACTATGGCTACACCTTC. This encodes CASSRGTGIDYGYTF.

V gene TRBV2 combines with J gene TRBJ2-7; tentative D call: TRBD1 (6 bases). Trimming removed 7 bases from V and 2 bases from J, with 15 bases in between. CDR1 SNHLY and CDR2 FYNNEI come from the germline V gene. The CDR3 covers 14 residues. CDR3: CASTRDIKTYEQYF. Here the CDR3 DNA reads TGTGCCAGCACCCGGGACATAAAAACCTACGAGCAGTACTTC.

The genes are TRBV2 and TRBJ2-7; tentatively, D is TRBD1 or TRBD2 (5 bases each). Trimming left V 7 bases short and J 7 bases short, with 17 bases between. The CDR3 contains 13 residues. Per the germline V gene, CDR1 is SNHLY and CDR2 is FYNNEI. The CDR3 reads CASMGLAVGEQYF. CDR3 coding DNA: TGTGCCAGCATGGGGCTAGCAGTGGGGGAGCAGTACTTC.

The chain links TRBV30 to TRBJ1-2; D call uncertain. Trimming took 0 bases from V and 1 from J, leaving 9 bases between them. CDR3 length equals 14 residues. Germline-derived CDR1 and CDR2 are GTSNPN and SVGIG (reference sequence). The DNA for the CDR3 is TGTGCCTGGAGTGTACTTCGGGGTAACTATGGCTACACCTTC. As protein: CAWSVLRGNYGYTF.

This clone was observed once. V and J are TRBV4-3 and TRBJ1-1; 8 bases line up with TRBD1. The V and J ends lost 3 bases and 5 bases, in that order; junction bases with no gene match: 8. Germline loops: CDR1 LGHNA, CDR2 YSLEER. The CDR3 contains 15 residues. CDR3 protein: CASSQDRVQGTEAFF. The CDR3 nucleotides are TGCGCCAGCAGCCAGGACAGGGTACAGGGGACTGAAGCTTTCTTT.

V gene TRBV18 combines with J gene TRBJ1-1, with D tentatively TRBD1 (6 bases). CDR1 and CDR2 (germline): KGHSH, LQKENI. The CDR3 contains 14 residues. Trimming took off 4 bases at V and 0 bases at J, with 9 bases between the two ends. The CDR3 nucleotides read TGTGCCAGCTCACTCAGGGGAATGAACACTGAAGCTTTCTTT. This sequence encodes CASSLRGMNTEAFF.